The source of this T cell receptor (beta chain) is a study of CD8+ T cells in alopecia areata. Points from the study as a whole: The study also sequences resident alphabeta T cells of normal skin in scalp samples. Researchers report lesional scalp, most notably alopecia totalis/universalis, outstripped normal scalp in clonality.

Extraction of RNA preceded its reverse transcription into cDNA, which served as the sequencing template. Using immunoSEQ multiplex PCR, the repertoire was profiled, and TCRdb retains in-frame clones only, with some absent. The table shows 150,000 to 180,000 clones, with more than 45% occurring only once. In alopecia areata patients, both lesional scalp punch biopsies and peripheral blood were collected. Germline-derived CDR1 and CDR2 are LGHNA and YNFKEQ. Trimming cost V 5 bases and J 2 bases; bases outside gene matches: 7. The CDR3 runs to 17 residues. As concerns this clone: Its antigen remains unidentified.

The chain is built from TRBV4-2 and TRBJ2-2; TRBD2 matches 11 bases. The material sequenced was CD8+ T cells sorted from blood, taken at week 0. The TCR was taken from a human donor with alopecia areata. CDR3: CASSYPLAGGNTGELFF. Here the CDR3 DNA reads TGTGCCAGCAGCTATCCTCTAGCGGGGGGAAACACCGGGGAGCTGTTTTTT.